This TCR beta chain emerged from a study of cytomegalovirus exposure and HLA in healthy donors. Study results and limitations: Reports showed the classifier diagnosing cytomegalovirus status with high specificity and sensitivity. Later analysis found that TCR beta chains associated with HLA were more clonally expanded than other, equally common chains.

On this clone: The antigen is unknown.

CDR3 length equals 16 residues. V lost 0 bases to trimming and J lost 5 bases; unmatched junction nucleotides: 6. Per germline, CDR1 MNHNY and CDR2 SVGAGI (reference sequence). The PCR was carried out with 60 Vbeta primers and 13 Jbeta primers. The repertoire was sequenced with immunoSEQ multiplex PCR; TCRdb's copy has only in-frame clones and lacks some. The table shows 120,000 to 150,000 clones, with 82% occurring only once. This clonotype was sampled from a man aged 18 to 35 in good health and CMV-seropositive. Sequenced sample: PBMCs. V usage is TRBV6-6 and J usage is TRBJ2-1; 8 bases agree with TRBD2. The DNA for the CDR3 is TGTGCCAGCAGTTACTCGTTATTAGCGGGAAACAATGAGCAGTTCTTC. This encodes CASSYSLLAGNNEQFF.